This paragraph covers one TCR beta chain sequence. Time point in this sample: pre-treatment sample, taken before nivolumab and TIL therapy. Patients were adults with stage 4 NSCLC. The immunoSEQ assay was v3. The protocol was immunoSEQ multiplex PCR, while the TCRdb copy is restricted to in-frame clones and leaves out a portion. The top ten clones hold 4% to 6% of a sample with 40,000 to 60,000 clones, around 80% of them seen once. The data belong to a study of TIL therapy for anti-PD-1-resistant metastatic lung cancer. Study context: Progressing patients received lymphodepletion, expanded TIL infusion and IL-2. Tumors carried a median about 1.5 non-synonymous mutations per megabase.

V was shortened by 5 bases and J by 5 bases, with 10 bases between the two germline ends. Germline CDR1 SGHTA, CDR2 FQGTGA. This CDR3 has 13 amino acids. Source: blood, taken at baseline. The source is a woman aged 30 to 85 with non-small cell lung cancer. V is TRBV7-3 and J is TRBJ2-1; no definite D call. The CDR3 coding sequence is TGTGCCAGCAGCCGAGAAGGGAACAATGAGCAGTTCTTC. Residues: CASSREGNNEQFF.